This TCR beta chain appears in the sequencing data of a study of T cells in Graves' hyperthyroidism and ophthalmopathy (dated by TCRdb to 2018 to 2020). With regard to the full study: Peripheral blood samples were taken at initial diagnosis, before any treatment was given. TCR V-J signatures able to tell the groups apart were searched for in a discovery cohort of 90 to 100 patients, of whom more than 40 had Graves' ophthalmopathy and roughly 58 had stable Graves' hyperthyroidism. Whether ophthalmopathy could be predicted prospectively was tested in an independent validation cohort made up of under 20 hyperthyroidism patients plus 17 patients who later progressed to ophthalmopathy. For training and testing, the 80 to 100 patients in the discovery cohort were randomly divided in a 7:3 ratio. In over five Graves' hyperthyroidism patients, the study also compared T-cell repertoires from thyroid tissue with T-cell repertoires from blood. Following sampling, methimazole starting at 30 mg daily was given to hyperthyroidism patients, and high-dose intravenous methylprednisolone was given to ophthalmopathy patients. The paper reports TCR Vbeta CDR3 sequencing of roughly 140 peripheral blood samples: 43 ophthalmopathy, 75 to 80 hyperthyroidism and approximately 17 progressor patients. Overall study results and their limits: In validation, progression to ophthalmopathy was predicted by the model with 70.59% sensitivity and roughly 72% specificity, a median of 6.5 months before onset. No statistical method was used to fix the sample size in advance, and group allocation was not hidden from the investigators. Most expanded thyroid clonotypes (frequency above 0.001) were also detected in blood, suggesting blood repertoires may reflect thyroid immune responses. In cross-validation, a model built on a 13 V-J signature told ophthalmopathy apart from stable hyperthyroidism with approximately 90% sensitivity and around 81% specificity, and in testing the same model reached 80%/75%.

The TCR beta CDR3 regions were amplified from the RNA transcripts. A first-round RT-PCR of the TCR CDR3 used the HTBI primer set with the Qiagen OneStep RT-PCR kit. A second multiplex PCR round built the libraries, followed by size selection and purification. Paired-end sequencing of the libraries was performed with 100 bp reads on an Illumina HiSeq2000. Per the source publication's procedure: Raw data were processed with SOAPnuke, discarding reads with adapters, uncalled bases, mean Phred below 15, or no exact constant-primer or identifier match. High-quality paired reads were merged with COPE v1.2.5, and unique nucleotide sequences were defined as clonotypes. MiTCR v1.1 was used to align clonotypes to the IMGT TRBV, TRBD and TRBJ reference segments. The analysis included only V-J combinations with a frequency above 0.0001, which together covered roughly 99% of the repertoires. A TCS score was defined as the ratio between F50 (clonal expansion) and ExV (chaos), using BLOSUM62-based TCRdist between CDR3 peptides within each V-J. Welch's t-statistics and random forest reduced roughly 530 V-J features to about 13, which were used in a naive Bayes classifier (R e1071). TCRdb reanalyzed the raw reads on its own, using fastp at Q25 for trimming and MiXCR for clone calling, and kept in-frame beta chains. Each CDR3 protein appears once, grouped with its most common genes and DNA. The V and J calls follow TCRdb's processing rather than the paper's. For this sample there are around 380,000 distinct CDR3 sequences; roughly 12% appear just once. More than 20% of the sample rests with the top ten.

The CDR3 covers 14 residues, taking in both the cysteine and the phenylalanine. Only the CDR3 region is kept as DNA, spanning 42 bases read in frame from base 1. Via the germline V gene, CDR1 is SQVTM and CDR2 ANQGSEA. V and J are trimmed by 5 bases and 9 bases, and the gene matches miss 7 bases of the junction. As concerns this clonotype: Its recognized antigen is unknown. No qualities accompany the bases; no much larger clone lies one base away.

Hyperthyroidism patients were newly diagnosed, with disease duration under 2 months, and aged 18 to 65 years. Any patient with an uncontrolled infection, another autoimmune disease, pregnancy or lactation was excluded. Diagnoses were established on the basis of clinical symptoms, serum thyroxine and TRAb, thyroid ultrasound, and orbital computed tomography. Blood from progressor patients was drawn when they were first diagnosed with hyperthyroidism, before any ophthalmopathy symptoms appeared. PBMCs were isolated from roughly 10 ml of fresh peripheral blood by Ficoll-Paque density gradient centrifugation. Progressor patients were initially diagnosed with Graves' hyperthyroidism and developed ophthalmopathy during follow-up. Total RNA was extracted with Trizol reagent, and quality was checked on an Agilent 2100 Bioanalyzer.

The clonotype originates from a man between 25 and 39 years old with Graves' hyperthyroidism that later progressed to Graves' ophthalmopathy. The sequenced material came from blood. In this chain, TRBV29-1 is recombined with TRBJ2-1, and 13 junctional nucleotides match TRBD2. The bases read TGCAGCGTTAACCCACTAGCGGGGGGGACTGAGCAGTTCTTC. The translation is CSVNPLAGGTEQFF.